The 15 T cell receptor beta chains below all came from one sample that was sequenced in a study of T cells after yellow fever vaccination. MiXCR, run by TCRdb on the 5' RACE reads, gives a single entry per CDR3 protein. The sample lists 500,000 to 650,000 distinct CDR3 sequences, less than 15% occurring once. The sequenced sample was PBMCs, obtained on the day of the yellow fever booster vaccination. The receptors shown here come from a man aged 25-45 years who received the YFV17D yellow fever vaccine.

The chain recombines TRBV7-9 with TRBJ1-1; D remains ambiguous. The CDR3 contains 10 residues. Trimming took 10 bases from V and 6 from J, leaving 9 bases between them. The germline CDR1 and CDR2 sequences are SEHNR and FQNEAQ (reference sequence). The chain's CDR3 is CATTVAEAFF. In DNA form, the CDR3 reads TGTGCCACCACGGTCGCTGAAGCTTTCTTT. Full variable domain (outside the CDR3, taken from reference TRBV7-9 and TRBJ1-1): DTGVSQNPRHKITKRGQNVTFRCDPISEHNRLYWYRQTLGQGPEFLTYFQNEAQLEKSRLLSDRFSAERPKGSFSTLEIQRTEQGDSAMYLCATTVAEAFFGQGTRLTVV.

The chain couples TRBV28 to TRBJ1-6; 9 nucleotides align to TRBD1. The germline V gene has CDR1 MDHEN and CDR2 SYDVKM. The CDR3 length is 14 residues. V gave up 4 bases and J gave up 7 bases; unmatched junction bases: 2. The CDR3 region has the DNA TGTGCCAGCAGTTCGACAGGGGGGAATTCACCCCTCCACTTT. Protein: CASSSTGGNSPLHF.

In its sample, this clonotype was seen a few times. The V gene is TRBV5-1, the J gene TRBJ2-3, with 8 bases matching TRBD1. This CDR3 comprises 14 residues. Germline-derived CDR1 and CDR2 are SGHRS and YFSETQ. The J segment lost 6 bases and the V segment lost 4 bases, leaving 7 bases of the junction unmatched. CDR3 sequence (DNA): TGCGCCAGCAGCAACGGACAGGGCGCGGATACGCAGTATTTT. Translating gives CASSNGQGADTQYF.

V is TRBV5-1 and J is TRBJ2-7; weak D call: TRBD2 (5 bases). Looked up from germline, CDR1 is SGHRS and CDR2 is YFSETQ. The CDR3 consists of 13 residues. The germline V and J ends were trimmed by 4 bases and 0 bases, with 8 bases remaining between them. CDR3 sequence (DNA): TGCGCCAGCAGCCGAGGGTTCTCCTACGAGCAGTACTTC. Residues: CASSRGFSYEQYF.

The chain recombines TRBV10-1 with TRBJ2-1; D not resolved. The CDR3 has 16 amino acids. CDR1 and CDR2 (germline): WNHNN, SYGVQD (reference sequence). V lost 4 bases and J 6 bases, leaving 19 bases between the germline ends. The CDR3, as DNA: TGCGCCAGCAGTGGCTCCTCGAGAAGGGCACGCAATGAGCAGTTCTTC. It translates to CASSGSSRRARNEQFF.

The chain joins TRBV27 to TRBJ2-1; 15 bases are shared with TRBD2. The CDR3 runs 20 residues. V dropped 2 bases and J dropped 0; count of bases not matched to a gene: 8. Germline lookup yields CDR1 MNHEY and CDR2 SMNVEV (reference sequence). CDR3 nucleotides: TGTGCCAGCAGTTTAGAGGGGACTAGCGGGAGGCTGAGCTCCTACAATGAGCAGTTCTTC. This codes for CASSLEGTSGRLSSYNEQFF.

This clonotype has just a few counts. The rearrangement uses TRBV5-4 and TRBJ2-5; D is uncertain. Germline loops: CDR1 SGHNT, CDR2 YYREEE (reference sequence). V was cut by 2 bases and J by 2 bases, with 22 bases left in between. The CDR3 is made up of 18 amino acids. The CDR3 nucleotides are TGTGCCAGCAGCTTCGGAAACGGGCGATCCTCCGCACAAGAGACCCAGTACTTC. Translation gives CASSFGNGRSSAQETQYF.

This chain joins TRBV7-9 and TRBJ1-5; no clear D gene. Trimming stripped 4 bases from V and 3 bases from J, with 7 bases between. The CDR3 extends over 13 amino acids. The germline CDR1 and CDR2 sequences are SEHNR and FQNEAQ (reference sequence). The CDR3 nucleotides read TGTGCCAGCAGCTCGGATGTCAATCAGCCCCAGCATTTT. This sequence encodes CASSSDVNQPQHF.

This clonotype was seen more than once but under ten times. The chain uses TRBV27 and TRBJ2-5; perhaps TRBD1 as D (5 bases). Germline lookup yields CDR1 MNHEY and CDR2 SMNVEV (reference sequence). With 2 bases removed from V and 5 bases from J, the gap between germline ends came to 18 bases. The CDR3 is made up of 16 amino acids. The CDR3 DNA reads TGTGCCAGCAGTTTACGCCGACCAGGGTTATTGGAGACCCAGTACTTC. Protein: CASSLRRPGLLETQYF.

This clonotype was seen repeatedly, ten times or more. This sequence joins TRBV5-1 and TRBJ2-3; 7 bases agree with TRBD2. With V trimmed by 3 bases and J by 2 bases, 9 bases remained unmatched. The CDR3 consists of 16 residues. Germline CDR1 reads SGHRS; CDR2 reads YFSETQ. CDR3 sequence: CASSYQGGVITDTQYF. In DNA, the CDR3 is TGCGCCAGCAGCTACCAGGGAGGGGTTATCACAGATACGCAGTATTTT.

The genes are TRBV20-1 and TRBJ1-3; a possible D gene is TRBD1 (5 bases). Looked up from germline, CDR1 is DFQATT and CDR2 is SNEGSKA (reference sequence). This CDR3 comprises 16 residues. The V and J ends lost 3 bases and 2 bases respectively, with 17 bases between them. The CDR3 coding sequence is TGCAGTGCTAGCCGGTCGGGGGGTATTACTGGAAACACCATATATTTT. This sequence encodes CSASRSGGITGNTIYF.

The sample holds a few counts of this clonotype. The rearrangement joins TRBV25-1 to TRBJ2-1; no clear D gene. The CDR3 is 10 residues long. Trimming took off 4 bases at V and 10 bases at J, with 5 bases between the two ends. Germline V gene data show CDR1 as MGHDK and CDR2 as SYGVNS. CDR3 region: CASSAQEQFF. Written as DNA, the CDR3 is TGTGCCAGCAGTGCTCAGGAGCAGTTCTTC.

This rearrangement joins TRBV20-1 to TRBJ2-1, with D perhaps assigned TRBD1 or TRBD2 (5 bases each). The CDR3 has 10 residues. CDR1 is DFQATT, CDR2 SNEGSKA, per germline (reference sequence). Trimming removed 8 bases from V and 14 bases from J, with 16 bases in between. As DNA, the CDR3 is TGCAGTCCAAGGGGAGTTTTTGAGTTCTTC. This encodes CSPRGVFEFF.

This clonotype was counted at least ten times. The chain combines TRBV7-9 with TRBJ2-7, with D possibly called TRBD1 or TRBD2 (5 bases each). V was cut by 8 bases and J by 2 bases, with 10 bases left in between. The CDR3 extends over 12 amino acids. Germline CDR1 is SEHNR and CDR2 is FQNEAQ (reference sequence). The CDR3: CASGGRTYEQYF. The CDR3 DNA sequence: TGTGCCAGCGGGGGTCGTACCTACGAGCAGTACTTC.

This chain connects TRBV27 to TRBJ2-3; possibly TRBD1 for D (6 bases). The CDR3 is 14 residues long. Germline CDR1 and CDR2: MNHEY and SMNVEV (reference sequence). V shed 7 bases and J shed 4 bases, with 15 bases lying between them. Here the CDR3 DNA reads TGTGCCAGCACCCCGGGCAGGGGAGCAGATACGCAGTATTTT. This codes for CASTPGRGADTQYF.